This TCR beta chain was captured by sequencing in a study of CD8 T cells in ankylosing spondylitis. Broader study findings: Reactive arthritis synovial fluid and blood previously showed some of these motif variants.

TCRdb called the 5' RACE reads again in MiXCR, with one record for every CDR3 protein. The repertoire holds 200,000 to 300,000 distinct CDR3 sequences, with about 9.1% as singletons. The CDR3 consists of 17 residues. CDR1 and CDR2 (germline): MNHEY, SVGEGT. Trimming pared 0 bases from V and 7 bases from J, leaving 16 bases between. This clonotype was observed many times. Antigen: not known. The chain is built from TRBV6-2 or TRBV6-3 and TRBJ1-6; weak D call: TRBD1 (5 bases). Sequencing input: blood, either unsorted or a sorted T cell fraction (not recorded which). This TCR was recovered from a male donor with ankylosing spondylitis or in good health (not recorded which). The CDR3 loop reads CASSYSIRRGGNSPLHF. The CDR3 coding sequence is TGTGCCAGCAGTTACTCGATTCGAAGGGGCGGAAATTCACCCCTCCACTTT.